This T cell receptor (beta chain) is from a study of T cell responses to AZD1222 COVID-19 vaccine (dated by TCRdb to 2020 to 2023). At the level of the whole study: A total of about 230 trial participants underwent TCR sequencing, of whom around 200 received two doses of AZD1222 and about 25 received two doses of the MenACWY control vaccine. Trial participants were enrolled by age into subgroups of 18-55, 56-69 and 70-plus years, and 148, 28 and 57 TCR-sequenced participants, respectively, were included in these subgroups.

Study-wide conclusions, independent of this receptor: The whole spike protein was spanned by vaccine-associated CD4 TCRs, and dominant responses were seen in regions 160-218 and 743-854. Conclusions about previously exposed vaccinees are limited because only six or seven AZD1222 recipients were SARS-CoV-2 seropositive at baseline. Participants were mostly white British and included more females than males, and it was suggested by the authors that clonal diversity may have been underestimated. Reportedly, almost half of the unique spike-specific TCRs recognized epitopes lying outside the regions that are mutated in the B.1.351 and B.1.1.7 variants. After two AZD1222 doses, spike-specific TCR breadth and depth were significantly higher than at day 0 and than in MenACWY recipients. The 56-69-year group was small, and its depth increase did not reach significance, likely because of low power. No day 14 peak-response samples were available, so repertoires were characterized only after the peak T cell response.

The cysteine opens and the phenylalanine closes a CDR3 of 14 amino acids. The kept DNA is CDR3 alone, 42 bases in frame from the first base. CDR1 and CDR2 were assigned from the germline V gene as SGHRS and YFSETQ. V and J lose 5 bases and 2 bases, and a span of 13 bases separates them. The CDR3 regions of human TCRbeta chains were subjected to immunosequencing. On the study's bioinformatics: Repertoire TCRs were matched against a reference library of SARS-CoV-2-specific TCRs generated with the MIRA antigen-specificity platform. Breadth was defined as the fraction of unique TCRs that were SARS-CoV-2-associated. Depth was defined as the fraction of total T cells that were SARS-CoV-2-associated. Using the MIRA data, each spike-specific TCR was assigned both to the spike region to which the TCR was reactive and to a CD4 or CD8 class. Log10-transformed breadth and depth values were compared by one-way ANOVA with Sidak's multiple comparisons tests. The immuneACCESS repertoire file appears here via TCRdb, limited to in-frame rearrangements. These files lack a portion of the clones; in checked studies, under half of the deficit traces to unresolved V genes, and the cause of the others is not known. The D gene and trimming were derived from the DNA, and the V and J assignments and clone size from that table. The sample contains tens of thousands of clones, about 91% of them found a single time. Clones ranked in the top ten supply 20% to 25% of the sample.

As regards this clone: Its antigen specificity is not known. No quality values exist for individual bases; no much larger clone is one base distant.

Read against the paper, the sample's time point label means: about 28 days (+/-7) after the second vaccine dose. AZD1222 recipients given second doses at about 4 weeks or at about 12 weeks were pooled, since spike-specific TCR depth and breadth were not found to differ between the two schedules. Samples from vaccinated people were obtained from the UK trials COV001 and COV002, which included a single-blind randomized controlled phase 2/3 trial of AZD1222 (ChAdOx1 nCoV-19) in healthy adults. Trial participant PBMC samples were collected at day 0 and day 28 after the second dose for TCRbeta chain sequencing.

The receptor chain draws on TRBV5-1 and TRBJ1-2; too little of a D gene remains to name it. This receptor was obtained from an adult who received the AZD1222 COVID-19 vaccine. This specimen consisted of peripheral blood, obtained 28 days after the second AZD1222 dose. The nucleotide sequence is TGCGCCAGCAGGGATGGCTCGGCCAACTATGGCTACACCTTC. Its protein reads: CASRDGSANYGYTF.